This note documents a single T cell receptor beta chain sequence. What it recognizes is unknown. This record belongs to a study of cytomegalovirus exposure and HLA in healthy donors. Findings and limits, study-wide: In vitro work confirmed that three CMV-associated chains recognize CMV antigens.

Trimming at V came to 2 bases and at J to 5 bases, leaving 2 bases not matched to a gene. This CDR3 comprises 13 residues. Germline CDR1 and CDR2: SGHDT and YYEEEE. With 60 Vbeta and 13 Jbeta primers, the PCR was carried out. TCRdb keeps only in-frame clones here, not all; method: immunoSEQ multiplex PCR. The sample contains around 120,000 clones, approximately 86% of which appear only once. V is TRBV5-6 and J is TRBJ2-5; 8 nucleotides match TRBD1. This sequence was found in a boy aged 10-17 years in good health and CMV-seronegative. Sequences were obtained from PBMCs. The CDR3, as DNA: TGTGCCAGCAGCTTCAGGGGGCGGGAGACCCAGTACTTC. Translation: CASSFRGRETQYF. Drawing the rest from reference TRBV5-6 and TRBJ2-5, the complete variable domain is DAGVTQSPTHLIKTRGQQVTLRCSPKSGHDTVSWYQQALGQGPQFIFQYYEEEERQRGNFPDRFSGHQFPNYSSELNVNALLLGDSALYLCASSFRGRETQYFGPGTRLLVL.